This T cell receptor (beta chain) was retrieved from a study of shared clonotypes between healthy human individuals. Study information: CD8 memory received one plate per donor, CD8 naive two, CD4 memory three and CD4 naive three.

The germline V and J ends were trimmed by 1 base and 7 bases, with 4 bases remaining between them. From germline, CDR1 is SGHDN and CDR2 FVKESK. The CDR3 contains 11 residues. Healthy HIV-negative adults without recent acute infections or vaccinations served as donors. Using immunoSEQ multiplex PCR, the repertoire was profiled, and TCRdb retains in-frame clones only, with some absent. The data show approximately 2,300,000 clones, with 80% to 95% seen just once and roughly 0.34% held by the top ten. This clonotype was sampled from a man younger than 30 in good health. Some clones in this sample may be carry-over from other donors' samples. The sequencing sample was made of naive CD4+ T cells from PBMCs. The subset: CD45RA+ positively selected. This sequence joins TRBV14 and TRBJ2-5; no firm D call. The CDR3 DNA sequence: TGTGCCAGCAGCCAAGTCGGGACCCAGTACTTC. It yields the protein CASSQVGTQYF.